The 28 T cell receptor beta chains presented below share a single source sample, sequenced in a study of human T cells and chemical hapten exposure (dated by TCRdb to 2020 to 2023). Library preparation employed RACE. This sample was sequenced with a NextSeq 500. The public reads were run again by TCRdb, first through fastp at Q25 and then through MiXCR, and only productive beta chains were kept. One record per CDR3 amino acid sequence lists the most common genes and DNA. The sample table holds a few hundred thousand distinct CDR3 sequences, of which 7.5% to 9% were seen once. Clones ranked in the top ten supply more than 0.95% of the sample. Explained via the paper, the time point label denotes: pre-sensitization, week 0. The treatment or condition label for this specimen denotes: therapeutic diphenylcyclopropenone sensitization with weekly scalp DPC. This specimen was whole blood, taken in connection with sensitization to the hapten diphenylcyclopropenone (DPC). These receptors all stem from a man younger than 35 with alopecia areata. Some clones in this sample may be carry-over from other donors' samples.

V gene TRBV12-3 or TRBV12-4 combines with J gene TRBJ2-7; tentative D call: TRBD2 (5 bases). Trimming took 3 bases from V and 2 from J, leaving 8 bases between them. This CDR3 is built from 13 residues. CDR3: CASSFTGAYEQYF. CDR3 nucleotide sequence: TGTGCCAGCAGTTTCACCGGGGCCTACGAGCAGTACTTC.

This clonotype was recorded many times. V gene TRBV4-3 combines with J gene TRBJ1-3; 10 bases align to TRBD1. V was pared by 0 bases and J by 0 bases, with 2 bases of the junction left unmatched. Germline CDR1 and CDR2: LGHNA and YSLEER. The length of the CDR3 is 17 residues. CDR3 nucleotide sequence: TGCGCCAGCAGCCAAGACCGGACAGGGGGCTCTGGAAACACCATATATTTT. Its translation: CASSQDRTGGSGNTIYF.

This clonotype was seen a handful of times. The CDR3 here is CASSSTSGASEQFF. The CDR3 nucleotides are TGTGCCAGCAGCTCCACTAGCGGTGCCAGTGAGCAGTTCTTC. The chain has TRBV7-3 and TRBJ2-1; 8 bases fit TRBD2. Germline CDR1 is SGHTA and CDR2 is FQGTGA. The CDR3 contains 14 residues. V gave up 4 bases and J gave up 9 bases; unmatched junction bases: 8.

V and J are TRBV5-1 and TRBJ2-5; D might be TRBD1 (7 bases). V dropped 2 bases and J dropped 6 bases, with 14 bases sitting between them. The V gene's germline CDR1 is SGHRS and CDR2 YFSETQ. This CDR3 is built from 14 residues. CDR3 amino acids: CASSFQGGRKTQYF. The DNA for the CDR3 is TGCGCCAGCAGCTTCCAGGGGGGTCGAAAGACCCAGTACTTC.

The CDR3, as DNA: TGTGCCAGCAGCCCACTAGGACAGGGGAAAGCAGATACGCAGTATTTT. Its translation: CASSPLGQGKADTQYF. The J gene is TRBJ2-3, the V gene TRBV11-2, with 9 bases fitting TRBD1. The CDR3 loop spans 16 amino acids. Germline CDR1 reads SGHAT; CDR2 reads FQNNGV. Unmatched junction bases numbered 10, after V lost 5 bases and J lost 4 bases.

The chain recombines TRBV6-2 or TRBV6-3 with TRBJ2-5, with 7 bases that match TRBD1. There are 13 residues in the CDR3. Trimming at V came to 4 bases and at J to 4 bases, leaving 3 bases not matched to a gene. Germline V gene sequence: CDR1 MNHEY, CDR2 SVGEGT. CDR3 region: CASSSPGGETQYF. The CDR3 DNA is TGTGCCAGCAGTTCTCCAGGGGGAGAGACCCAGTACTTC.

V and J are TRBV29-1 and TRBJ2-3, with 8 bases fitting TRBD1. The CDR3 sequence is 17 residues long. Germline trimming cut 0 bases from V and 3 bases from J; bases unmatched to any gene: 11. Germline loops: CDR1 SQVTM, CDR2 ANQGSEA. The CDR3 region is CSVEDRARRGLTDTQYF. The CDR3 nucleotides are TGCAGCGTTGAAGATCGGGCTCGCAGGGGGCTGACAGATACGCAGTATTTT.

Ten or more counts support this clonotype. The chain carries TRBV5-1 and TRBJ1-5; D is unclear. The germline CDR1 and CDR2 sequences are SGHRS and YFSETQ. The CDR3 is 13 amino acids. V gave up 4 bases and J gave up 2 bases, with 7 bases separating them. The CDR3 here is CASSREGNQPQHF. CDR3 coding DNA: TGCGCCAGCAGCAGGGAGGGCAATCAGCCCCAGCATTTT.

This clonotype was observed many times. The chain has TRBV6-2 or TRBV6-3 and TRBJ2-2; D is unclear. CDR1 MNHEY and CDR2 SVGEGT come from the germline V gene. The CDR3 totals 14 residues. Trimming cost V 2 bases and J 3 bases, with 7 bases left between them. CDR3 amino acids: CASSYAGYTGELFF. CDR3 bases: TGTGCCAGCAGTTACGCTGGGTACACCGGGGAGCTGTTTTTT.

Comments on this clonotype: As the CDR3 is not closed by the conserved phenylalanine or tryptophan, this likely results from a read error. In DNA form, the CDR3 reads TGCGCCAGCAGCCCTACAGGGGTACCGGCTGAAGCTTTCCTT. This translates into CASSPTGVPAEAFL. The chain employs TRBV4-1 and TRBJ1-1; 7 nucleotides agree with TRBD1. Trimming cost V 4 bases and J 6 bases; bases outside gene matches: 8. The CDR3 length is 14 residues. Germline V lookup: CDR1 MGHRA, CDR2 YSYEKL.

This clonotype has a handful of counts. CDR3 loop: CASTLRGNNQPQHF. As DNA, the CDR3 is TGTGCCAGCACTCTAAGGGGGAACAATCAGCCCCAGCATTTT. The rearrangement joins TRBV6-2 or TRBV6-3 to TRBJ1-5; D may be TRBD1 (6 bases). Germline V gene lookup returns CDR1 MNHEY and CDR2 SVGEGT. This CDR3 comprises 14 residues. The germline V and J ends were trimmed by 7 bases and 3 bases, with 13 bases remaining between them.

The chain is built from TRBV6-6 and TRBJ2-7; 7 positions match TRBD1. Trimming removed 0 bases from V and 1 base from J; junction bases left unmatched: 6. Germline V gene data show CDR1 as MNHNY and CDR2 as SVGAGI (reference sequence). The CDR3 covers 16 residues. CDR3 loop: CASSYSPGTASYEQYV. As DNA, the CDR3 is TGTGCCAGCAGTTACTCCCCCGGGACAGCTTCCTACGAGCAGTACGTC.

The chain has TRBV6-1 and TRBJ2-7; 10 nucleotides agree with TRBD1. Trimming took 2 bases from V and 3 from J; bases not matched to a gene: 4. The V gene's germline CDR1 is MNHNS and CDR2 SASEGT. CDR3 length: 15 amino acids. CDR3 nucleotide sequence: TGTGCCAGCAGTGAATGGGGACAGGGGATCTACGAGCAGTACTTC. Amino acid sequence: CASSEWGQGIYEQYF.

The V and J genes are TRBV24-1 and TRBJ2-2, with 10 bases fitting TRBD2. Germline CDR1 reads KGHDR; CDR2 reads SFDVKD. The CDR3 contains 16 residues. Unmatched junction bases numbered 3, after V lost 6 bases and J lost 0 bases. As DNA, the CDR3 is TGTGCCACCAGTCCGACTAGCGGGTCGAACACCGGGGAGCTGTTTTTT. It translates to CATSPTSGSNTGELFF.

The rearrangement uses TRBV7-2 and TRBJ2-5, with D perhaps assigned TRBD1 or TRBD2 (5 bases each). From germline, CDR1 is SGHTA and CDR2 FQGNSA. V shed 4 bases and J shed 4 bases, with 19 bases lying between them. The CDR3 contains 16 residues. In DNA form, the CDR3 reads TGTGCCAGCAGCTATACTAGGGGTGAAGGCCGAGAGACCCAGTACTTC. Translated: CASSYTRGEGRETQYF.

In its sample, this clonotype was seen a few times. This chain connects TRBV9 to TRBJ2-5; 7 bases map to TRBD1. Germline-derived CDR1 and CDR2 are SGDLS and YYNGEE. The J segment lost 5 bases and the V segment lost 0 bases, leaving 7 bases of the junction unmatched. The CDR3 covers 15 residues. The chain's CDR3 is CASSVASEQGETQYF. In DNA, the CDR3 is TGTGCCAGCAGCGTAGCTTCTGAACAGGGGGAGACCCAGTACTTC.

This clonotype was recorded a few times. The rearrangement uses TRBV7-9 and TRBJ1-1; D is unresolved. Trimming took 2 bases from V and 3 from J, leaving 13 bases between them. Germline V lookup: CDR1 SEHNR, CDR2 FQNEAQ (reference sequence). The CDR3 covers 15 residues. The CDR3 DNA follows: TGTGCCAGCAGCTTATCCGTACGAAAGGACACTGAAGCTTTCTTT. Translation: CASSLSVRKDTEAFF.

CDR3 region: CASSPPVTENSNQPQHF. The CDR3 DNA follows: TGTGCCAGCAGCCCCCCCGTGACAGAAAATAGCAATCAGCCCCAGCATTTT. This chain joins TRBV9 and TRBJ1-5, with a possible D match to TRBD1 (5 bases). Deletions cut 4 bases from V and 0 bases from J, with 17 bases between. CDR1 and CDR2 (germline): SGDLS, YYNGEE. CDR3 length equals 17 residues.

This clonotype was detected a few times. The chain recombines TRBV7-9 with TRBJ1-3; D may be TRBD1 (6 bases). The CDR3 totals 15 residues. Trimming pared 4 bases from V and 5 bases from J, leaving 15 bases between. Germline-derived CDR1 and CDR2 are SEHNR and FQNEAQ (reference sequence). The CDR3 reads CASSSTTGKRNTIYF. CDR3 DNA sequence: TGTGCCAGCAGCTCAACCACAGGGAAGAGAAACACCATATATTTT. The full variable domain, its missing parts supplied by reference TRBV7-9 and TRBJ1-3, is DTGVSQNPRHKITKRGQNVTFRCDPISEHNRLYWYRQTLGQGPEFLTYFQNEAQLEKSRLLSDRFSAERPKGSFSTLEIQRTEQGDSAMYLCASSSTTGKRNTIYFGEGSWLTVV.

This clonotype was seen a few times. The chain couples TRBV21-1 to TRBJ1-3; the table names TRBD1, a call not compared with the DNA. TRBV21-1 is designated a pseudogene. This CDR3 region has 17 residues. CDR3 in amino acids: CASSGQNRQDLGNTIYF. Here the CDR3 DNA reads TGTGCCAGCAGCGGACAAAACCGACAGGATTTAGGAAACACCATATATTTT.

This clonotype turned up a few times. This chain joins TRBV6-5 and TRBJ2-7; 8 bases are shared with TRBD1. The CDR3 covers 16 residues. The germline CDR1 and CDR2 sequences are MNHEY and SVGAGI. The ends lost 5 bases at V and 2 bases at J; junction bases unmatched: 11. CDR3 DNA sequence: TGTGCCAGCAGTAAACTTATGATACAGGGGGCCTACGAGCAGTACTTC. Amino acid sequence: CASSKLMIQGAYEQYF.

This clonotype has more than one count but fewer than ten. The chain combines TRBV4-3 with TRBJ2-1; 10 bases line up with TRBD1. Germline CDR1 and CDR2: LGHNA and YSLEER. CDR3 length equals 17 residues. Trimming at V came to 3 bases and at J to 5 bases, leaving 10 bases not matched to a gene. The CDR3 coding sequence is TGCGCCAGCAGCCAGGACCGATCCGGGACAGGGGACAATGAGCAGTTCTTC. It is translated as CASSQDRSGTGDNEQFF.

This clonotype was observed at least ten times. The rearrangement links TRBV27 to TRBJ1-5; a possible D gene is TRBD1 (6 bases). V was cut by 3 bases and J by 5 bases, with 11 bases left in between. The CDR3 sequence is 14 residues long. The V gene's germline CDR1 is MNHEY and CDR2 SMNVEV (reference sequence). The CDR3 coding sequence is TGTGCCAGCAGTTTCTTCAGGGGTGATCAGCCCCAGCATTTT. It yields the protein CASSFFRGDQPQHF.

This clonotype was counted a few times. The chain links TRBV29-1 to TRBJ1-2; 9 nucleotides match TRBD1. The CDR3 is 16 residues long. The junction had 15 bases not matched to a gene; V was cut back by 6 bases and J by 4 bases. Germline CDR1 is SQVTM and CDR2 is ANQGSEA. The CDR3 sequence is CSVLPRDRVLVYGYTF. CDR3 in DNA: TGCAGCGTCTTACCGAGGGACAGGGTTCTTGTCTATGGCTACACCTTC.

The rearrangement uses TRBV7-9 and TRBJ2-1; D tentatively fits TRBD1 or TRBD2 (5 bases each). CDR3 length: 15 residues. The germline gives CDR1 SEHNR, CDR2 FQNEAQ (reference sequence). The germline V and J ends were trimmed by 5 bases and 4 bases, with 15 bases remaining between them. CDR3 sequence: CASSPEGRIYNEQFF. The CDR3 DNA follows: TGTGCCAGCAGCCCAGAGGGACGGATTTACAATGAGCAGTTCTTC.

This clonotype occurred a few times. The chain combines TRBV7-2 with TRBJ1-5; possibly TRBD1 for D (5 bases). The V and J ends lost 5 bases and 8 bases respectively, with 10 bases between them. This CDR3 contains 12 residues. Germline V lookup: CDR1 SGHTA, CDR2 FQGNSA. The CDR3 reads CASSATVKPQHF. The DNA of the CDR3 is TGTGCCAGCAGCGCGACAGTGAAGCCCCAGCATTTT.

The sample holds a few counts of this clonotype. CDR3: CASSRTGATEAFF. CDR3 nucleotides: TGCGCCAGCAGCCGCACAGGGGCGACTGAAGCTTTCTTT. The chain is built from TRBV4-1 and TRBJ1-1; 7 bases line up with TRBD1. Germline trimming cut 4 bases from V and 5 bases from J; bases unmatched to any gene: 4. This CDR3 contains 13 residues. Germline CDR1 and CDR2: MGHRA and YSYEKL.

This clonotype was counted ten times or more. The chain combines TRBV5-1 with TRBJ2-6; 7 bases map to TRBD1. This CDR3 is built from 15 residues. CDR1 and CDR2 from the germline V gene are SGHRS and YFSETQ. Unmatched junction bases numbered 2, after V lost 4 bases and J lost 1 base. The CDR3 sequence is CASSATGSGANVLTF. DNA for the CDR3: TGCGCCAGCAGCGCGACAGGGTCTGGGGCCAACGTCCTGACTTTC.